The 9 T cell receptor beta chains below all came from one sample that was sequenced in a study of blood T cell repertoires in COVID-19. Libraries were prepared by immunoSEQ multiplex PCR; TCRdb keeps only in-frame clonotypes and omits some of them. The sample records around 270,000 clones, more than 65% being singletons. The sample was peripheral blood. Source of these receptors: a person between 65 and 80 years old with COVID-19, enrolled during active disease.

The V call is TRBV4-1, the J call TRBJ1-6; D is unresolved. The V end lost 0 bases, the J end lost 10 bases, and 16 bases lay between the germline ends. CDR1 MGHRA and CDR2 YSYEKL come from the germline V gene. The CDR3 has 16 amino acids. The CDR3 region has the DNA TGCGCCAGCAGCCAAGACGGACGAAGACCGGGGTCACCCCTCCACTTT. This encodes CASSQDGRRPGSPLHF.

CDR3 sequence reads: CASSVAAGLATDTQYF. The CDR3 coding sequence is TGTGCCAGCAGCGTAGCTGCTGGACTAGCGACAGATACGCAGTATTTT. The J gene is TRBJ2-3, the V gene TRBV9; 9 nucleotides align to TRBD2. There are 16 residues in the CDR3. Germline V gives CDR1 SGDLS, CDR2 YYNGEE. The J segment lost 3 bases and the V segment lost 0 bases, leaving 5 bases of the junction unmatched.

This clone was detected a few times. CDR3 nucleotide sequence: TGTGCCAGTAGCCGGACAGCAACTAATGAAAAACTGTTTTTT. Translated: CASSRTATNEKLFF. This chain connects TRBV19 to TRBJ1-4, with a possible D match to TRBD1 (6 bases). With 6 bases removed from V and 0 bases from J, the gap between germline ends came to 8 bases. This CDR3 comprises 14 residues. Germline V lookup: CDR1 LNHDA, CDR2 SQIVND (reference sequence).

V and J are TRBV14 and TRBJ1-6, with 9 bases matching TRBD1. Germline V gene data show CDR1 as SGHDN and CDR2 as FVKESK. J gave up 5 bases and V 4 bases, and 6 bases lay outside the gene matches. This CDR3 is built from 16 residues. The CDR3 spells CASSRTGGGNNSPLHF. CDR3 nucleotide sequence: TGTGCCAGCAGCCGTACAGGGGGCGGAAATAATTCACCCCTCCACTTT.

The V call is TRBV6-6, the J call TRBJ1-2; D is possibly TRBD1 (5 bases). The V gene's germline CDR1 is MNHNY and CDR2 SVGAGI (reference sequence). V was clipped by 7 bases and J by 3 bases, with 15 bases between them. This CDR3 is 14 amino acids long. The CDR3 spells CASKLPGQDYGYTF. DNA for the CDR3: TGTGCCAGCAAATTACCAGGACAAGACTATGGCTACACCTTC.

V gene TRBV28 combines with J gene TRBJ2-5; TRBD2 agrees at 12 bases. The CDR3 has 19 amino acids. After removal of 5 bases from V and 4 bases from J, the junction contained 17 bases not matched to a gene. Germline V CDR1 and CDR2: MDHEN, SYDVKM. This CDR3 is CASSTNPLAGGLHGETQYF. The CDR3 DNA sequence: TGTGCCAGCAGTACGAACCCACTAGCGGGGGGACTACATGGAGAGACCCAGTACTTC.

The V and J genes are TRBV30 and TRBJ2-3; D ambiguous. V lost 6 bases to trimming and J lost 6 bases, with 13 bases between them. CDR1 GTSNPN and CDR2 SVGIG come from the germline V gene (reference sequence). The CDR3 has 12 amino acids. CDR3 DNA: TGTGCCTGCTCTACAGTCCTGGATACGCAGTATTTT. It specifies CACSTVLDTQYF.

J is TRBJ2-7 and V is TRBV11-3; D is perhaps TRBD2 (5 bases). V shed 2 bases and J shed 0 bases, with 11 bases lying between them. The length of the CDR3 is 15 residues. Germline CDR1 SGHNT, CDR2 YENEEA. The CDR3 coding sequence is TGTGCCAGCAGCTTACGTGCTGGGAGCTCCTACGAGCAGTACTTC. Its translation is CASSLRAGSSYEQYF.

V gene TRBV28 combines with J gene TRBJ1-1, with TRBD1 matching over 7 bases. CDR3 length equals 14 residues. J gave up 4 bases and V 2 bases, and 4 bases lay outside the gene matches. The germline V gene encodes CDR1 MDHEN and CDR2 SYDVKM. The CDR3 spells CASSLPSGGTEAFF. The CDR3 DNA reads TGTGCCAGCAGTTTACCATCAGGGGGCACTGAAGCTTTCTTT.